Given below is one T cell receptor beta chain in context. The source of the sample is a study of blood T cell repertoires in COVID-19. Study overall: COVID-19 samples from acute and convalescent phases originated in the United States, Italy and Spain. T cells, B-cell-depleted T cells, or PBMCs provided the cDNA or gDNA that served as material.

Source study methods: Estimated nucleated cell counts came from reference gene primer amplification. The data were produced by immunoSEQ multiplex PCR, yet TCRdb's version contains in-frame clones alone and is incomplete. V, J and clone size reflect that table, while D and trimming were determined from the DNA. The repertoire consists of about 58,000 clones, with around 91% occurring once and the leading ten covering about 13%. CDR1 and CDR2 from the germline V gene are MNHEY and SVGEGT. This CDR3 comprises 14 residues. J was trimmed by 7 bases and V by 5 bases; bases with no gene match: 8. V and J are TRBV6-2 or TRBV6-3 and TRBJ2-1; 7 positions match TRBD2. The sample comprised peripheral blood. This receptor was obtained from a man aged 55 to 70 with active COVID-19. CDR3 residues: CASSRPGLPNEQFF. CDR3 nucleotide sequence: TGTGCCAGCAGTCGGCCGGGACTACCGAATGAGCAGTTCTTC.